The TCR beta chain under discussion was sequenced for a study of Graves' ophthalmopathy and Graves' hyperthyroidism. J lost 4 bases, V lost 4 bases, and 6 bases had no gene match. The CDR3 has 14 amino acids. For repertoire sequencing, the TCR beta CDR3 regions were amplified from RNA transcripts. RT-PCR with HTBI primers came first, then second-round multiplex PCR. A single record per CDR3 protein comes from TCRdb applying MiXCR to the multiplex PCR reads. Of roughly 610,000 distinct CDR3 sequences listed, about a fifth are singletons. This clonotype is a singleton in its sample. Hyperthyroidism is called stable when no ophthalmopathy develops within 18 months of follow-up.

The sequencing sample was made of peripheral blood. The rearrangement links TRBV12-3 or TRBV12-4 to TRBJ1-2; 7 nucleotides agree with TRBD1. This TCR derives from a woman aged 18-30 years with stable Graves' hyperthyroidism. Some clones in this sample may be carry-over from other donors' samples. The CDR3 spells CASSSNRGVYGYTF. The CDR3 DNA follows: TGTGCCAGCAGTTCGAACAGGGGAGTCTATGGCTACACCTTC.